The clone carrying this T cell receptor beta chain was found many times. Amplified TCR beta CDR3 regions were obtained using RNA transcripts as template. RT-PCR was first run with HTBI primers, then multiplex PCR in a second round. TCRdb reanalysed the multiplex PCR reads using MiXCR and keeps one entry per CDR3 protein. The data show about 740,000 distinct CDR3 sequences, roughly 40% seen once. This specimen comes from a study of Graves' ophthalmopathy and Graves' hyperthyroidism. With 5 bases removed from V and 5 bases from J, the gap between germline ends came to 15 bases. The CDR3 totals 14 residues. The germline V gene has CDR1 SGHTA and CDR2 FQGTGA. Ineligible for inclusion were patients with other autoimmune diseases, uncontrolled infections, pregnancy or lactation.

The V gene is TRBV7-3, the J gene TRBJ2-5; perhaps TRBD2 as D (6 bases). This receptor was obtained from an adult man with Graves' ophthalmopathy. Material for sequencing was peripheral blood. In DNA form, the CDR3 reads TGTGCCAGCAGCCCCGGAGGGTTTAGCGAGACCCAGTACTTC. It encodes CASSPGGFSETQYF.